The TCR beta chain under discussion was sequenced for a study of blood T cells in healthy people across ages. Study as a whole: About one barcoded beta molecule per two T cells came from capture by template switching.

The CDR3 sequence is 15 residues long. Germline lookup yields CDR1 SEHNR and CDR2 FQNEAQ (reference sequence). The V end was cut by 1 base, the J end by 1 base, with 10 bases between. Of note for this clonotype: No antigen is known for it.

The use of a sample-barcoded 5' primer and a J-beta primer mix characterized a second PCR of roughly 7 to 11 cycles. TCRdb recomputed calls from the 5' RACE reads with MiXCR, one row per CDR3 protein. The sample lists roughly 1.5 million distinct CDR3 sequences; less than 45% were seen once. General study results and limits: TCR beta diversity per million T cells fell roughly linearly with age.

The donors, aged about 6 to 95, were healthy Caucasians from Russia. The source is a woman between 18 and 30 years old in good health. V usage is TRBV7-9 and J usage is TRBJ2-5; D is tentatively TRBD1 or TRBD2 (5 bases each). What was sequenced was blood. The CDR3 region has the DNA TGTGCCAGCAGCTTAGATGGGGGTTTCCAAGAGACCCAGTACTTC. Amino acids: CASSLDGGFQETQYF.